This T cell receptor (beta chain) was obtained from a study of response to subunit inactivated influenza vaccine. General observations from the study: The authors put forward the suggestion that each seasonal influenza vaccination may bring in only a limited number of new T cells.

CDR1 and CDR2 from the germline V gene are SGHRS and YFSETQ. V shed 0 bases and J shed 0 bases, with 10 bases lying between them. The CDR3 runs 17 residues. For this clonotype: Its antigen is still unknown.

MiXCR was run by TCRdb on the RT-PCR reads, yielding one entry per CDR3 protein. Among approximately 530,000 distinct CDR3 sequences, 10% to 15% were seen once, and the ten largest hold roughly 14%. The input for sequencing was PBMCs from blood, taken 40 to 50 days after vaccination. The chain recombines TRBV5-1 with TRBJ2-6; tentatively, D is TRBD2 (5 bases). The receptor was isolated from a man in his forties or fifties who received an inactivated influenza vaccine. The CDR3 protein is CASSLGGFNSGANVLTF. The DNA of the CDR3 is TGCGCCAGCAGCTTGGGCGGGTTCAACTCTGGGGCCAACGTCCTGACTTTC.